This TCR beta chain was captured in a study of blood T cell repertoires in COVID-19. Study as a whole: The samples span acute and convalescent COVID-19 from the United States, Italy and Spain. T cells, B-cell-depleted T cells, or PBMCs supplied cDNA or gDNA.

V was pared by 4 bases and J by 4 bases, with 14 bases between. Per the germline V gene, CDR1 is SGHTA and CDR2 is FQGNSA. This CDR3 has 15 amino acids. The authors' processing: By means of reference gene primer amplification, nucleated cell counts were estimated. Method: immunoSEQ multiplex PCR; TCRdb's copy keeps in-frame clones and lacks some. V, J and clone size were drawn from that table, and D and trimming were deduced from the DNA. The sample contains tens of thousands of clones, roughly 91% of which appear only once. V usage is TRBV7-2 and J usage is TRBJ1-3; no reliable D call. The sequencing sample was made of peripheral blood. The receptor was derived from a woman aged 60 to 75 with active COVID-19. DNA of the CDR3: TGTGCCAGCAGCTCGGTTACTACCGGAGGAAACACCATATATTTT. Protein: CASSSVTTGGNTIYF.